Reported below is one TCR beta chain. It has no known antigen specificity. It may be a read error: a sequence one base away is much more abundant. The conserved phenylalanine or tryptophan normally closing the CDR3 is absent here, so this likely arose from a read error. This entry belongs to a study of molecular identifiers for immune sequencing clone quantification (dated by TCRdb to 2016 to 2019). About the investigation overall: For a replicate experiment, RNA from roughly 20,000 or 100,000 naive CD8 T cells was divided into five aliquots, and four of the five aliquots were sequenced. CD8 T cells were used in a methods study to benchmark molecular-identifier clustering-based TCR repertoire sequencing (MIDCIRS) and TCR RNA copy counting.

General findings and caveats noted by the study authors: Modeling estimated around 3 recovered TCR RNA copies per cell, compared with about ten by digital PCR, which implies about 30% capture efficiency. Highly expanded clone sizes could be underestimated because identical TCR molecules may share a barcode. Spiked-in Jurkat TCR RNA equivalent to a single cell was reported to be detectable even among 980,000 or so naive CD8 T cells. Spiked-in Jurkat TCR RNA (roughly 10 copies' worth), which is not part of the donor repertoire, was contained in the naive libraries. When barcode sub-clustering was left out, chimeric consensus sequences inflated TCR diversity, with chimeras reaching as high as 47%. In CMV-specific effector cells, clones with more than 20 RNA copies accounted for over 99% of molecules, whereas in naive cells such clones accounted for under 1%.

Naive CD8 T cell libraries were made from around 18,000 to 910,000 sorted cells using 10%, 30% or 50% of purified RNA. On a BD FACSAria II, naive CD8 T cells were FACS-sorted as CD8+CD4-CCR7+CD45RA+ and collected into RLT Plus buffer. Detection sensitivity was tested by spiking Jurkat RNA equal to around 11 TCR copies' worth into samples containing 20,000-1,000,000 naive CD8 T cells. CD8 T cells were enriched using RosetteSep CD8+ T Cell Enrichment Cocktail and Ficoll-Paque, and the enriched cells then underwent ACK red cell lysis. Libraries were built with PCR. Sequenced using a NextSeq 500. Bulk TCR libraries were generated as previously described, with the TCR primers listed in Table S5 used. The Qiagen AllPrep DNA/RNA kit was used to purify total RNA. Before any analysis, reads coming from multiple sequencing runs of the same library were combined into one pool. Processing in the source paper ran as follows. Only reads with exact TCR constant sequence were kept, trimmed to 150 nt, and grouped by their 12-nt molecular barcodes. Reads in each barcode group were sub-clustered using a 15% Levenshtein threshold, and a quality-weighted consensus sequence was built for each RNA molecule. Non-functional sequences were discarded, and so were lower-count sequences lying one edit away from another sequence. Based on fitting two negative binomial distributions, any barcode sub-cluster with under 20% of the maximum read count was discarded. TCRdb passed the public sequencing reads through fastp at Q25 and MiXCR, retaining productive beta sequences. When rows share a CDR3 protein, they turn into one entry using the most common DNA and genes. The V and J calls shown here were made by TCRdb, not taken from the authors' results. The sample table lists roughly 320,000 distinct CDR3 sequences, roughly a quarter of them with a count of one. Jointly, the top ten make up about 0.7% of the sample.

The germline V gene (reference sequence) sets CDR1 to SEHNR and CDR2 to FQNEAQ. The CDR3 has 14 amino acids, counting both end residues. Of the read, only the CDR3 DNA is kept; its 42 bases are in frame from base 1. Trimming takes 5 bases from V and 2 bases from J, and the germline ends sit 10 bases apart. The sequence came from a human donor in good health. Some libraries in this study had Jurkat cell RNA spiked in. The sequenced sample was naive CD8+ T cells from blood, with Jurkat cell RNA spiked in. The cell subset or site label corresponds to: FACS-sorted CD8+CD4-CCR7+CD45RA+ naive T cells. Recombination connected TRBV7-9 to TRBJ1-5, with the D gene not clear enough to name. The CDR3 amino acid sequence is: CASSALDGNQPQHV. The nucleotides read TGTGCCAGCAGCGCCTTAGACGGCAATCAGCCCCAGCATGTT.